The 13 T cell receptor beta chains below were found in one sample sequenced in a study of response to subunit inactivated influenza vaccine. TCRdb itself ran the RT-PCR reads through MiXCR, one entry per CDR3 protein. The sample holds about 540,000 distinct CDR3 sequences, under 25% seen once. These data also formed part of another study, on T cells expressing NK-cell markers. That source reports: What made the TCR beta cDNA was 5'RACE template switching with UMIs.

Specimen: CD4+ T cells sorted from PBMCs, collected approximately 13 days after vaccination. The receptors originated from a man in his fifties or sixties who received an inactivated influenza vaccine.

Many counts were recorded for this clonotype. The rearrangement links TRBV9 to TRBJ1-2; 9 bases agree with TRBD1. Looked up from germline, CDR1 is SGDLS and CDR2 is YYNGEE. Losses at the gene ends were 2 bases for V and 3 bases for J; bases not matched to a gene: 5. This CDR3 region has 15 residues. The CDR3 sequence: CASSVNRDRDYGYTF. As DNA, the CDR3 is TGTGCCAGCAGCGTCAACCGGGACAGGGACTATGGCTACACCTTC.

This clonotype was seen ten or more times. The chain couples TRBV28 to TRBJ2-7; D is uncertain. CDR3 size: 11 residues. CDR1 MDHEN and CDR2 SYDVKM come from the germline V gene. V dropped 7 bases and J dropped 3 bases, with 7 bases sitting between them. The CDR3 DNA is TGTGCCAGCACCACCGGCTACGAGCAGTACTTC. As protein: CASTTGYEQYF.

With respect to this clonotype: A junction boundary mismatches the germline segment, possibly from a read error. The chain employs TRBV7-7 and TRBJ2-1; 7 bases align to TRBD1. The CDR3 totals 14 residues. Germline values: CDR1 SSHAT, CDR2 FNYEAQ (reference sequence). The CDR3 loop reads CASSPGQMINEQFF. The CDR3 region has the DNA TGTGCTAGCAGTCCGGGACAGATGATCAATGAGCAGTTCTTC. The variable domain in full, with the rest retrieved from reference TRBV7-7 and TRBJ2-1, is GAGVSQSPRYKVTKRGQDVTLRCDPISSHATLYWYQQALGQGPEFLTYFNYEAQPDKSGLPSDRFSAERPEGSISTLTIQRTEQRDSAMYRCASSPGQMINEQFFGPGTRLTVL.

A few counts support this clonotype. The rearrangement joins TRBV7-9 to TRBJ2-3; D gene ambiguous. Germline V CDR1 and CDR2: SEHNR, FQNEAQ (reference sequence). Deletions cut 2 bases from V and 4 bases from J, with 13 bases between. There are 15 residues in the CDR3. CDR3 sequence: CASSLRGLTADTQYF. The CDR3 DNA reads as TGTGCCAGCAGCTTACGTGGATTAACAGCAGATACGCAGTATTTT. Supplemented by reference TRBV7-9 and TRBJ2-3, the full variable domain reads DTGVSQNPRHKITKRGQNVTFRCDPISEHNRLYWYRQTLGQGPEFLTYFQNEAQLEKSRLLSDRFSAERPKGSFSTLEIQRTEQGDSAMYLCASSLRGLTADTQYFGPGTRLTVL.

The V and J genes are TRBV7-2 and TRBJ1-1; no clear D. The CDR3 sequence is 12 residues long. The V and J ends lost 5 bases and 0 bases respectively, with 4 bases between them. Looked up from germline, CDR1 is SGHTA and CDR2 is FQGNSA. This CDR3 is CASSVMNTEAFF. The CDR3 region has the DNA TGTGCCAGCAGCGTCATGAACACTGAAGCTTTCTTT.

The V and J genes are TRBV6-5 and TRBJ2-3; no reliable D call. Germline CDR1 and CDR2: MNHEY and SVGAGI. This CDR3 region has 15 residues. The V end lost 1 base, the J end lost 2 bases, and 10 bases lay between the germline ends. The CDR3 DNA follows: TGTGCCAGCAGTTACTGGCAGGCGCTCACAGATACGCAGTATTTT. It specifies CASSYWQALTDTQYF.

The chain employs TRBV20-1 and TRBJ2-1; D not resolved. V was cut by 5 bases and J by 6 bases, with 5 bases left in between. In germline, CDR1 is DFQATT, CDR2 SNEGSKA (reference sequence). This CDR3 contains 10 residues. The CDR3 coding sequence is TGCAGTGCTGATATCAATGAGCAGTTCTTC. Translation gives CSADINEQFF.

The chain couples TRBV7-9 to TRBJ2-5; 7 nucleotides line up with TRBD2. This CDR3 region has 14 residues. The germline V gene encodes CDR1 SEHNR and CDR2 FQNEAQ (reference sequence). Trimming cost V 3 bases and J 1 base; bases outside gene matches: 2. In DNA, the CDR3 is TGTGCCAGCAGCTTCGGGACTATCCAAGAGACCCAGTACTTC. Its protein product is CASSFGTIQETQYF.

This clonotype was counted at least ten times. This CDR3 is CASSSGQPNTEAFF. The CDR3 nucleotides read TGCGCCAGCAGCTCGGGACAGCCGAACACTGAAGCTTTCTTT. The chain carries TRBV5-1 and TRBJ1-1, with 7 bases identical to TRBD1. The CDR3 totals 14 residues. In germline, CDR1 is SGHRS, CDR2 YFSETQ. Trimming took 3 bases from V and 1 from J; bases not matched to a gene: 3.

In this sample, this clonotype turned up a few times. The chain uses TRBV29-1 and TRBJ2-7, with 9 bases identical to TRBD2. This CDR3 contains 13 residues. V shed 7 bases, J shed 7 bases, and the junction held 11 bases outside the gene matches. CDR1 is SQVTM, CDR2 ANQGSEA, per germline. In nucleotides, the CDR3 is TGCAGCGGGTACCTTGCGGGAGGGCTTGAGCAGTACTTC. Residues: CSGYLAGGLEQYF.

This clonotype was seen only a few times. The gene calls are TRBV19 and TRBJ1-5, with D unresolved. Germline lookup yields CDR1 LNHDA and CDR2 SQIVND (reference sequence). V was clipped by 7 bases and J by 4 bases, with 11 bases between them. The CDR3 is 13 residues long. The CDR3 region has the DNA TGTGCCAGTAACCGACACGTTAATCAGCCCCAGCATTTT. This sequence encodes CASNRHVNQPQHF.

This clonotype came up a few times. The rearrangement links TRBV6-1 to TRBJ2-1, with 8 nucleotides matching TRBD2. CDR1 is MNHNS, CDR2 SASEGT, per germline. The CDR3 length is 15 residues. V lost 4 bases to trimming and J lost 8 bases; unmatched junction nucleotides: 10. Here the CDR3 reads CASSAGTSRFDEQFF. The CDR3 DNA follows: TGTGCCAGCAGTGCCGGGACTAGTCGATTCGATGAGCAGTTCTTC.

This chain connects TRBV12-3 or TRBV12-4 to TRBJ2-7; perhaps D is TRBD1 or TRBD2 (7 bases each). V was trimmed by 5 bases and J by 0 bases, leaving 11 bases between them. This CDR3 spans 14 amino acids. The CDR3 reads CASSQGGLSYEQYF. As DNA, the CDR3 is TGTGCCAGCAGTCAGGGGGGGCTCTCCTACGAGCAGTACTTC.